This T cell receptor (beta chain) emerged from a study of patients and donors after allogeneic stem cell transplantation. This clonotype turned up a few times. MiXCR, applied by TCRdb to the RT-PCR reads, yields one record per CDR3 protein. Of around 240,000 distinct CDR3 sequences in the sample, 11% to 15% are singletons; the top ten hold under 14%. The V gene end was trimmed by 0 bases and the J gene end by 5 bases; junction bases not matched to a gene: 7. Germline assignment: CDR1 LGHDT and CDR2 YNNKEL (reference sequence). The CDR3 loop spans 17 amino acids. The J gene is TRBJ2-2, the V gene TRBV3-1, with TRBD2 identical over 9 bases. Sequencing input: blood, either unsorted or a sorted T cell fraction (not recorded which). This clonotype originated in a human donor who was either an allogeneic HSCT recipient or a stem cell or donor lymphocyte infusion donor (not recorded which). It is not recorded whose cells these are; they may come from a transplant donor. The CDR3 region is CASSQDRVAGVTGELFF. Here the CDR3 DNA reads TGTGCCAGCAGCCAAGATAGAGTAGCGGGGGTAACCGGGGAGCTGTTTTTT. Looking up the rest from reference TRBV3-1 and TRBJ2-2 gives the full variable domain: DTAVSQTPKYLVTQMGNDKSIKCEQNLGHDTMYWYKQDSKKFLKIMFSYNNKELIINETVPNRFSPKSPDKAHLNLHINSLELGDSAVYFCASSQDRVAGVTGELFFGEGSRLTVL.